The following is a T cell receptor beta chain sequence with its context. Its matching antigen is unknown. The record originates from a study of blood T cells in healthy people across ages. Study-level findings and limits: Per million T cells, the diversity of TCR beta decreased roughly linearly as age advanced. Researchers report that TCR beta diversity correlated strongly with naive T cell percentage.

Combining a sample-barcoded 5' primer with a J-beta primer mix, a second PCR ran for about 7 to 12 cycles. TCRdb independently ran MiXCR on the 5' RACE reads; one entry per CDR3 protein. Among 800,000 or so distinct CDR3 sequences listed, about half were seen once. In each sample, at least 6.5 million PBMCs were isolated. The trim removed 5 bases at V and 5 bases at J, leaving 9 bases unmatched. From germline, CDR1 is SGHTA and CDR2 FQGTGA. This CDR3 is 15 amino acids long. The origin of this receptor is an elderly man in good health. The genes are TRBV7-3 and TRBJ2-3; 8 bases map to TRBD2. The specimen was blood. The CDR3: CASSVSGINIDTQYF. CDR3 sequence (DNA): TGTGCCAGCAGCGTTAGCGGGATCAACATAGATACGCAGTATTTT.